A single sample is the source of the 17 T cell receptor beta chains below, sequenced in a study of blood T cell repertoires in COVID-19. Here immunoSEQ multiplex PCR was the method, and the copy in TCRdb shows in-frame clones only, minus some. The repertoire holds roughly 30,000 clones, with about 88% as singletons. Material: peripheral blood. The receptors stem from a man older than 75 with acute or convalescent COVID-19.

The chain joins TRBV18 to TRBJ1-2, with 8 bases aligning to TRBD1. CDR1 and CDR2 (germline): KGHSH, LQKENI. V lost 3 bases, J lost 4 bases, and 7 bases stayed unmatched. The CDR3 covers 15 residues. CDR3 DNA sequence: TGTGCCAGCTCACCTTACGGGACAGGACGCTATGGCTACACCTTC. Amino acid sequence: CASSPYGTGRYGYTF.

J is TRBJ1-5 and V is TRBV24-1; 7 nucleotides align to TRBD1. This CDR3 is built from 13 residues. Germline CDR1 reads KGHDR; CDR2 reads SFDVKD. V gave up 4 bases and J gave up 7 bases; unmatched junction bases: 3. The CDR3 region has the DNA TGTGCCACCAGTGACCGGACAGGCCAGCCCCAGCATTTT. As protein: CATSDRTGQPQHF.

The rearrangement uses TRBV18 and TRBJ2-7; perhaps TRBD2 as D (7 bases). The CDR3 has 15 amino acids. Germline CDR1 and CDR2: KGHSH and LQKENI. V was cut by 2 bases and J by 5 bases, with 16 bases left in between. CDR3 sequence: CASSPVPGGKNEQYF. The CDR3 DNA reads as TGTGCCAGCTCACCAGTACCGGGGGGCAAAAACGAGCAGTACTTC.

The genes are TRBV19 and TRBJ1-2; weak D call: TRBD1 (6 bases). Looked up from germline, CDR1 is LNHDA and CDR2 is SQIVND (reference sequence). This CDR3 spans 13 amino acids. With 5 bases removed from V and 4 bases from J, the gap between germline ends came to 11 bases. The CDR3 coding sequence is TGTGCCAGTAGTCCGGACAGTCGCTATGGCTACACCTTC. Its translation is CASSPDSRYGYTF.

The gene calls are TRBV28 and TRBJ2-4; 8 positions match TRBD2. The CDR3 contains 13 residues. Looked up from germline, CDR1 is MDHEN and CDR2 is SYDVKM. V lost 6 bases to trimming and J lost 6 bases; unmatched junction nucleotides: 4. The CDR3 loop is CASSGRVGNIQYF. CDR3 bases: TGTGCCAGCAGCGGGAGGGTGGGAAACATTCAGTACTTC.

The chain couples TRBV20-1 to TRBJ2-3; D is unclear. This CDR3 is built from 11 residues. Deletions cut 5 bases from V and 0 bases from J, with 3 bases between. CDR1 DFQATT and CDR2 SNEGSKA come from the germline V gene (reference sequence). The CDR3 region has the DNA TGCAGTGCTGAGAGCACAGATACGCAGTATTTT. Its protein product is CSAESTDTQYF.

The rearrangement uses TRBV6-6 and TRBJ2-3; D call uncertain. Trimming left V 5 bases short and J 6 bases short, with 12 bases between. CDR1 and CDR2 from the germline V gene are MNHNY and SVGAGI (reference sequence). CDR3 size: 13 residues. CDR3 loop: CASSTPSRDTQYF. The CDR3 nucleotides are TGTGCCAGCAGTACTCCCTCCCGTGATACGCAGTATTTT.

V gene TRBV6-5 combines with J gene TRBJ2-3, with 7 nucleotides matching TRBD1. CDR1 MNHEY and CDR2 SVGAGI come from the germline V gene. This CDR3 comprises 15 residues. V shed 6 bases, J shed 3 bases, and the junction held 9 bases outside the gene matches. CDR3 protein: CASSYRDSFTDTQYF. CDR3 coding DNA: TGTGCCAGCAGCTACCGGGACAGTTTTACAGATACGCAGTATTTT.

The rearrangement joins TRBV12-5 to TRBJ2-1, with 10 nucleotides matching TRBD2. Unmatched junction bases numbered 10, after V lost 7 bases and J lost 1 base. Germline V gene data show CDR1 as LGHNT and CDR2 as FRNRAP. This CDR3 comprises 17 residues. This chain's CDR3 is CASDRSGRPSSYNEQFF. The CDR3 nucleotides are TGTGCTAGTGACCGTAGCGGGAGGCCCAGTTCCTACAATGAGCAGTTCTTC.

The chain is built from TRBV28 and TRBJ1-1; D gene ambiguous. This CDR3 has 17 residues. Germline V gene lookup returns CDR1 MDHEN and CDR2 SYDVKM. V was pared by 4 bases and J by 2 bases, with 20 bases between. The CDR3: CASSSQLWITGNTEAFF. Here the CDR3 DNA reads TGTGCCAGCAGTTCACAGTTATGGATCACGGGAAACACTGAAGCTTTCTTT.

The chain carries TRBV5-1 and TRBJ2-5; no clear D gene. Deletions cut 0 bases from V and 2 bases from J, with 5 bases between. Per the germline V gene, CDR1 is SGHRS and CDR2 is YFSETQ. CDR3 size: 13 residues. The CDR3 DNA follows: TGCGCCAGCAGCTTGGGCGAGCAAGAGACCCAGTACTTC. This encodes CASSLGEQETQYF.

CDR3 sequence reads: CASSPGGSGNTIYF. As DNA, the CDR3 is TGTGCCAGCAGCCCGGGGGGCTCTGGAAACACCATATATTTT. J is TRBJ1-3 and V is TRBV7-2; D might be TRBD1 (5 bases). Germline loops: CDR1 SGHTA, CDR2 FQGNSA. The CDR3 runs to 14 residues. The V end was cut by 5 bases, the J end by 0 bases, with 8 bases between.

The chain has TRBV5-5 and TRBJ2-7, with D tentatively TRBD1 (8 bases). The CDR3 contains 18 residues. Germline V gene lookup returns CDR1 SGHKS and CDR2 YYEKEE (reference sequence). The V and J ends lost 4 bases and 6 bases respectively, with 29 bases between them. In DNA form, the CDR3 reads TGTGCCAGCAGCAACCCCGGGACAGGTACCATTGGACTAGGCGAGCAGTACTTC. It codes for CASSNPGTGTIGLGEQYF.

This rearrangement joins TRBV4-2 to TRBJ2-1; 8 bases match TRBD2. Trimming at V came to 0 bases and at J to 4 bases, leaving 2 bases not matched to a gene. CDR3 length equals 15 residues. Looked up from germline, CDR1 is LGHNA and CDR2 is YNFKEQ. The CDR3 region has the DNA TGTGCCAGCAGCCAAGAGACTAGCGTATACAATGAGCAGTTCTTC. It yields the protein CASSQETSVYNEQFF.

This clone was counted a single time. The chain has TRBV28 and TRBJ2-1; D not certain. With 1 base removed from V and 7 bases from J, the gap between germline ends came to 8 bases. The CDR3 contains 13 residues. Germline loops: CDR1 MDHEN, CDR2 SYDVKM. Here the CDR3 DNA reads TGTGCCAGCAGTTTATCGAGGAAAAATGAGCAGTTCTTC. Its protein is CASSLSRKNEQFF. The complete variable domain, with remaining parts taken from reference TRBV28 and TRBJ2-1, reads DVKVTQSSRYLVKRTGEKVFLECVQDMDHENMFWYRQDPGLGLRLIYFSYDVKMKEKGDIPEGYSVSREKKERFSLILESASTNQTSMYLCASSLSRKNEQFFGPGTRLTVL.

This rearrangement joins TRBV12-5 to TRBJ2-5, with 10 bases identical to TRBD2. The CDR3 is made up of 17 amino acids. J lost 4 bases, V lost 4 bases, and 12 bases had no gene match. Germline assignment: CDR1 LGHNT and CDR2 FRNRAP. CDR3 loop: CASGSPIGAGGRETQYF. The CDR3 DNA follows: TGTGCTAGTGGTTCCCCAATAGGAGCGGGAGGGCGAGAGACCCAGTACTTC. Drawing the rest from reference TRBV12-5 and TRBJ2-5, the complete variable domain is DARVTQTPRHKVTEMGQEVTMRCQPILGHNTVFWYRQTMMQGLELLAYFRNRAPLDDSGMPKDRFSAEMPDATLATLKIQPSEPRDSAVYFCASGSPIGAGGRETQYFGPGTRLLVL.

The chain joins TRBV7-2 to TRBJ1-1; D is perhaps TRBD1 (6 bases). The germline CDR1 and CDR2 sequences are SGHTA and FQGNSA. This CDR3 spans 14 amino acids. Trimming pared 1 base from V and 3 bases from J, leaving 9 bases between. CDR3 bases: TGTGCCAGCAGCTTAGTTTGGGGGCACACTGAAGCTTTCTTT. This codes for CASSLVWGHTEAFF.